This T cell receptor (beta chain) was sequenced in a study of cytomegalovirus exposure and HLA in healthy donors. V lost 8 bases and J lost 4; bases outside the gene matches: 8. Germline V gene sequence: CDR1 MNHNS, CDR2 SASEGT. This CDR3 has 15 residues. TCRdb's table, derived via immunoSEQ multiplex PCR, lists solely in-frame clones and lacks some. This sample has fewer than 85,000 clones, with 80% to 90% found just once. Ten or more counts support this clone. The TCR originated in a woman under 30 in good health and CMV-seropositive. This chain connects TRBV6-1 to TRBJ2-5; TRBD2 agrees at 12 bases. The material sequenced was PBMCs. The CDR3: CASELAGGLGETQYF. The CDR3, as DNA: TGTGCCAGCGAACTAGCGGGAGGATTAGGAGAGACCCAGTACTTC.